What follows are 19 T cell receptor beta chains derived from one specimen sequenced in a study of blood T cell repertoires in COVID-19. Measured with immunoSEQ multiplex PCR; TCRdb has only the in-frame clones, and not every one. The sample holds about 250,000 clones, about four fifths seen once. Sequencing input: PBMCs or T cells enriched from blood (not recorded which). The receptor set was obtained from a man aged 40-49 years who had been exposed to COVID-19.

The gene calls are TRBV5-5 and TRBJ2-1; D is uncertain. The CDR3 loop spans 16 amino acids. The germline CDR1 and CDR2 sequences are SGHKS and YYEKEE (reference sequence). Trimming took 4 bases from V and 0 from J, leaving 14 bases between them. The chain's CDR3 is CASSQAALSSYNEQFF. The CDR3 nucleotides read TGTGCCAGCAGCCAGGCCGCGCTGAGCTCCTACAATGAGCAGTTCTTC.

This chain joins TRBV3-1 (or the pseudogene TRBV3-2) and TRBJ2-2, with D possibly being TRBD2 (5 bases). V was cut by 8 bases and J by 8 bases, with 12 bases left in between. Germline V gives CDR1 LGHDT, CDR2 YNNKEL (reference sequence). The CDR3 extends over 12 amino acids. As DNA, the CDR3 is TGTGCCAGCGTCACGGGAATGGGGGAGCTGTTTTTT. Its protein is CASVTGMGELFF.

This clone occurred once. V gene TRBV10-1 combines with J gene TRBJ1-1; D not certain. V gave up 8 bases and J gave up 1 base, with 8 bases separating them. Germline CDR1 and CDR2: WNHNN and SYGVQD (reference sequence). The CDR3 has 12 residues. The CDR3 nucleotides are TGCGCCAGCCGAGGGTCGAACACTGAAGCTTTCTTT. As protein: CASRGSNTEAFF.

In its sample, this clone was seen once. The chain has TRBV7-3 and TRBJ1-1, with D perhaps TRBD1 (5 bases). Between the trimmed V and J ends, which lost 5 bases and 6 bases, there was a span of 13 bases. This CDR3 is 13 amino acids long. Germline CDR1 reads SGHTA; CDR2 reads FQGTGA. CDR3 nucleotides: TGTGCCAGCAGCCGCGACAGTCTGGCTGAAGCTTTCTTT. This translates into CASSRDSLAEAFF.

This chain uses TRBV30 with TRBJ2-1; 9 bases line up with TRBD2. Germline lookup yields CDR1 GTSNPN and CDR2 SVGIG (reference sequence). Trimming cost V 3 bases and J 9 bases; bases outside gene matches: 9. The CDR3 totals 14 residues. CDR3 sequence: CAWRIGLAFGEQFF. Written as DNA, the CDR3 is TGTGCCTGGAGGATAGGACTAGCGTTTGGTGAGCAGTTCTTC.

V and J are TRBV27 and TRBJ2-1, with a possible D match to TRBD1 (6 bases). CDR3 length: 13 amino acids. Germline CDR1 reads MNHEY; CDR2 reads SMNVEV (reference sequence). V dropped 8 bases and J dropped 4 bases, with 12 bases sitting between them. The CDR3 is CASSTDSYNEQFF. The CDR3 DNA follows: TGTGCCAGCTCCACGGACAGTTACAATGAGCAGTTCTTC.

A single count supports this clone. The chain joins TRBV3-1 (or the pseudogene TRBV3-2) to TRBJ2-1; D perhaps matches TRBD2 (6 bases). CDR1 and CDR2 (germline): LGHDT, YNNKEL (reference sequence). CDR3 length: 16 residues. V was clipped by 4 bases and J by 2 bases, with 15 bases between them. The CDR3 nucleotides are TGTGCCAGCAGCCCTCGACTAGTGGGGGCCTACAATGAGCAGTTCTTC. Translating gives CASSPRLVGAYNEQFF.

This rearrangement joins TRBV10-3 to TRBJ2-6; 7 positions agree with TRBD1. This CDR3 has 17 amino acids. Trimming cost V 6 bases and J 1 base; bases outside gene matches: 9. CDR1 is ENHRY, CDR2 SYGVKD, per germline. DNA for the CDR3: TGTGCCATCAGCTCCGGGACAGTTACTTCTGGGGCCAACGTCCTGACTTTC. Translation: CAISSGTVTSGANVLTF.

The V and J genes are TRBV7-3 and TRBJ2-3; 9 nucleotides match TRBD2. V was pared by 5 bases and J by 6 bases, with 12 bases of the junction left unmatched. This CDR3 is 16 amino acids long. CDR1 and CDR2 from the germline V gene are SGHTA and FQGTGA. CDR3 DNA sequence: TGTGCCAGCAGCCTAAGGGGCGGGAGGGCGTCGGATACGCAGTATTTT. It specifies CASSLRGGRASDTQYF. Drawing the rest from reference TRBV7-3 and TRBJ2-3, the complete variable domain is GAGVSQTPSNKVTEKGKYVELRCDPISGHTALYWYRQSLGQGPEFLIYFQGTGAADDSGLPNDRFFAVRPEGSVSTLKIQRTERGDSAVYLCASSLRGGRASDTQYFGPGTRLTVL.

This chain connects TRBV2 to TRBJ2-5; 7 bases line up with TRBD2. CDR1 is SNHLY, CDR2 FYNNEI, per germline. V was pared by 6 bases and J by 1 base, with 11 bases of the junction left unmatched. This CDR3 has 16 residues. This CDR3 is CASRRGTGGPQETQYF. The CDR3 DNA reads TGTGCCAGCAGAAGAGGGACGGGAGGCCCCCAAGAGACCCAGTACTTC.

The gene calls are TRBV6-5 and TRBJ1-2; 8 bases are shared with TRBD1. This CDR3 contains 13 residues. Germline V gene sequence: CDR1 MNHEY, CDR2 SVGAGI. V shed 5 bases and J 5 bases; nucleotides not matched to a gene: 4. The CDR3 spells CASSPGTGYGYTF. The CDR3 DNA reads TGTGCCAGCAGTCCCGGGACAGGTTATGGCTACACCTTC.

The chain couples TRBV7-9 to TRBJ1-2; D remains ambiguous. Per the germline V gene, CDR1 is SEHNR and CDR2 is FQNEAQ (reference sequence). Trimming shortened V by 8 bases and J by 7 bases, and 17 bases separated the two germline ends. The CDR3 has 13 residues. The DNA of the CDR3 is TGTGCCAGCCGAGAAGAGGCGATCCGTGGCTACACCTTC. This encodes CASREEAIRGYTF. The complete variable domain, with remaining parts taken from reference TRBV7-9 and TRBJ1-2, reads DTGVSQNPRHKITKRGQNVTFRCDPISEHNRLYWYRQTLGQGPEFLTYFQNEAQLEKSRLLSDRFSAERPKGSFSTLEIQRTEQGDSAMYLCASREEAIRGYTFGSGTRLTVV.

This clone has a handful of counts. The V gene is TRBV30, the J gene TRBJ1-2; weak D call: TRBD1 (5 bases). Germline loops: CDR1 GTSNPN, CDR2 SVGIG (reference sequence). Trimming removed 3 bases at V and 4 bases at J, with 18 bases between. The CDR3 loop spans 15 amino acids. The CDR3, as DNA: TGTGCCTGGAGGGCTAACACAGGACCGAGCTATGGCTACACCTTC. Translation gives CAWRANTGPSYGYTF.

V gene TRBV3-1 (or the pseudogene TRBV3-2) combines with J gene TRBJ2-3; D might be TRBD2 (5 bases). Looked up from germline, CDR1 is LGHDT and CDR2 is YNNKEL (reference sequence). The CDR3 contains 15 residues. The V gene lost 4 bases and the J gene lost 10 bases, with 21 bases spanning the gap. As DNA, the CDR3 is TGTGCCAGCAGCCCATCTATTTTGGGGAGTCTCGCGCAGTATTTT. This encodes CASSPSILGSLAQYF.

The chain couples TRBV29-1 to TRBJ2-4, with 9 bases fitting TRBD2. V gave up 3 bases and J gave up 5 bases; unmatched junction bases: 5. The germline V gene has CDR1 SQVTM and CDR2 ANQGSEA. This CDR3 spans 14 amino acids. CDR3 nucleotide sequence: TGCAGCGTTGATGGGGGCGGGAGGGAAAACATTCAGTACTTC. This gives the protein CSVDGGGRENIQYF.

This chain joins TRBV4-1 and TRBJ2-1; D gene uncertain. The CDR3 runs to 16 residues. V was cut by 0 bases and J by 2 bases, with 11 bases left in between. Germline CDR1 MGHRA, CDR2 YSYEKL. CDR3 bases: TGCGCCAGCAGCCAAGAGGTAACACAAGCCTACAATGAGCAGTTCTTC. Its protein product is CASSQEVTQAYNEQFF.

This chain uses TRBV2 with TRBJ2-1; 9 nucleotides agree with TRBD2. From germline, CDR1 is SNHLY and CDR2 FYNNEI. The CDR3 sequence is 16 residues long. With V trimmed by 3 bases and J by 6 bases, 9 bases remained unmatched. The CDR3 sequence is CASSESYSGSFNEQFF. The CDR3 DNA sequence: TGTGCCAGCAGTGAGTCGTATAGCGGGAGTTTCAATGAGCAGTTCTTC.

The V and J genes are TRBV7-6 and TRBJ2-5; TRBD1 might be the D (5 bases). From germline, CDR1 is SGHVS and CDR2 FNYEAQ. There are 16 residues in the CDR3. V was cut by 1 base and J by 0 bases, with 12 bases left in between. The DNA for the CDR3 is TGTGCCAGCAGCTTAGGTTACAGGAAGAACCAAGAGACCCAGTACTTC. The encoded protein is CASSLGYRKNQETQYF. Full variable domain (missing parts from reference TRBV7-6 and TRBJ2-5): GAGVSQSPRYKVTKRGQDVALRCDPISGHVSLYWYRQALGQGPEFLTYFNYEAQQDKSGLPNDRFSAERPEGSISTLTIQRTEQRDSAMYRCASSLGYRKNQETQYFGPGTRLLVL.

The table lists this clone with a few counts. This chain links TRBV19 with TRBJ1-3; the D is unclear. The V end lost 4 bases, the J end lost 2 bases, and 18 bases lay between the germline ends. Germline V gives CDR1 LNHDA, CDR2 SQIVND (reference sequence). The CDR3 has 17 residues. The CDR3 DNA follows: TGTGCCAGTAGTAGGTCGGTTCTGGCCGGGACTGGAAACACCATATATTTT. It encodes CASSRSVLAGTGNTIYF.